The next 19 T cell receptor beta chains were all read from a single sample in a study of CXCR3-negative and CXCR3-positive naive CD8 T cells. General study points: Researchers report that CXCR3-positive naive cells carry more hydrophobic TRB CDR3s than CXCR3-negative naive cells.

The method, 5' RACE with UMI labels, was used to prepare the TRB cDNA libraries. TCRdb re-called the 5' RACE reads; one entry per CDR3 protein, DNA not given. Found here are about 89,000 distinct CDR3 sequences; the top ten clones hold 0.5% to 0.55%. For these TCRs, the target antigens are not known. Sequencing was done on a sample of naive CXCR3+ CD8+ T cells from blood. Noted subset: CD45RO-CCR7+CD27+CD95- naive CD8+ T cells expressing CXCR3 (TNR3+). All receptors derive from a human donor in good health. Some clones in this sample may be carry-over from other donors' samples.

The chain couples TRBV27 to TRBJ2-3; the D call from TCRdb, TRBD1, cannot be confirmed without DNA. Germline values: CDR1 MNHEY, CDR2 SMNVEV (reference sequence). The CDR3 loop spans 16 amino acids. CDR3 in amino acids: CASSWAPGWDLDTQYF.

The CDR3: CASSWTGTNNEQFF. This sequence joins TRBV12-3 or TRBV12-4 and TRBJ2-1; no DNA is available, so the TRBD1 call from TCRdb remains unchecked. The CDR3 length is 14 residues.

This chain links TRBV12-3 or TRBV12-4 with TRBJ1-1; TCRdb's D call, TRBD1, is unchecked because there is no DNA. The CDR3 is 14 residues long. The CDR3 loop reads CASRTGTGGTEAFF.

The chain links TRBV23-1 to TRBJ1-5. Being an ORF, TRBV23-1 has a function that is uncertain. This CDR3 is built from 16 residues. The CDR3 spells CASSQSEGGKRQPQHF.

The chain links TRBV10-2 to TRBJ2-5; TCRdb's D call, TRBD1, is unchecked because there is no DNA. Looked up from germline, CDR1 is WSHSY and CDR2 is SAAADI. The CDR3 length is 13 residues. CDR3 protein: CASSRDTGETQYF.

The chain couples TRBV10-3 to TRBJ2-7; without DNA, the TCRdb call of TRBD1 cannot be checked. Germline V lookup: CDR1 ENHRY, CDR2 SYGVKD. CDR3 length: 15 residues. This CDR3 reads CAISGSFKGGYEQYF.

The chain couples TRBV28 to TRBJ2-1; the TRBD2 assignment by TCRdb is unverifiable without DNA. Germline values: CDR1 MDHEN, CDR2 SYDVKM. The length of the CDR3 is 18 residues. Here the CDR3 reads CASSLGTSGGASYNEQFF. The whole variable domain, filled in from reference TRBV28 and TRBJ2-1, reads DVKVTQSSRYLVKRTGEKVFLECVQDMDHENMFWYRQDPGLGLRLIYFSYDVKMKEKGDIPEGYSVSREKKERFSLILESASTNQTSMYLCASSLGTSGGASYNEQFFGPGTRLTVL.

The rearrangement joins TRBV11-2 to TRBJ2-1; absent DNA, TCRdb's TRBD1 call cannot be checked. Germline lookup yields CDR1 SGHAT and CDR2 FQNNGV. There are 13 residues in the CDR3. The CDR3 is CASSPSGANEQFF.

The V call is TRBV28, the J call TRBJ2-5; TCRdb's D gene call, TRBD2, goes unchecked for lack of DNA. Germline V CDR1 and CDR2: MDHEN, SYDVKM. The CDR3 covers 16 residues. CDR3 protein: CASSSAGGGLGETQYF.

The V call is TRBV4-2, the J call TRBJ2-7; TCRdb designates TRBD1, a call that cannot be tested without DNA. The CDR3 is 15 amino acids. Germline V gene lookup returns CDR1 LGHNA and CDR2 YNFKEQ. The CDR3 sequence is CASSQHLNAGAEQYF.

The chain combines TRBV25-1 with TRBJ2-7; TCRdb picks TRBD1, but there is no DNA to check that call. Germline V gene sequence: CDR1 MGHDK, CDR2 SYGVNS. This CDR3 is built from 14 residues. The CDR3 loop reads CASSVPGQGYEQYF.

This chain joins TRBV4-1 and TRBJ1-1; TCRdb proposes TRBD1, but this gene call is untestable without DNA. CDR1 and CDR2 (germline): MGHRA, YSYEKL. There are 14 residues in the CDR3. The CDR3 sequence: CASSQLQEYTEAFF.

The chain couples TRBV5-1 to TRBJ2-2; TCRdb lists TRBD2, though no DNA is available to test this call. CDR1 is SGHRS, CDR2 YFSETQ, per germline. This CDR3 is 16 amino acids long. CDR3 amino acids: CASSPEETANTGELFF.

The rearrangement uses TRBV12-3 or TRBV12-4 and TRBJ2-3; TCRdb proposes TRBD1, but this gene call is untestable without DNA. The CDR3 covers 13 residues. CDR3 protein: CASSPRPKDTQYF.

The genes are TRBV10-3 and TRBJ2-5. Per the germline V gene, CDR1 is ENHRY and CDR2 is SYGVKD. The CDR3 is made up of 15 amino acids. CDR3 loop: CAISESWGTKETQYF.

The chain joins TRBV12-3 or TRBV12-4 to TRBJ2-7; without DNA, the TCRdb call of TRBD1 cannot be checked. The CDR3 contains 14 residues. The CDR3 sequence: CASSSRGSPCEQYF.

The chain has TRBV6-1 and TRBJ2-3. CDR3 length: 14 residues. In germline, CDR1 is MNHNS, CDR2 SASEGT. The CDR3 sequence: CASTPRAAADTQYF.

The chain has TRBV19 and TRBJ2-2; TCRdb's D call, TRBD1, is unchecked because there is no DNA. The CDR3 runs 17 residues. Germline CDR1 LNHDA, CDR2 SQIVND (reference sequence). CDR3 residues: CASSIAGPGPNTGELFF.

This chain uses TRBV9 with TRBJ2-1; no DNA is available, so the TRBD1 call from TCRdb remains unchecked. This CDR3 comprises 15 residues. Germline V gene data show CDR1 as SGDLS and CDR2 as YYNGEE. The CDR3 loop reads CASSVYGQGGDEQFF.